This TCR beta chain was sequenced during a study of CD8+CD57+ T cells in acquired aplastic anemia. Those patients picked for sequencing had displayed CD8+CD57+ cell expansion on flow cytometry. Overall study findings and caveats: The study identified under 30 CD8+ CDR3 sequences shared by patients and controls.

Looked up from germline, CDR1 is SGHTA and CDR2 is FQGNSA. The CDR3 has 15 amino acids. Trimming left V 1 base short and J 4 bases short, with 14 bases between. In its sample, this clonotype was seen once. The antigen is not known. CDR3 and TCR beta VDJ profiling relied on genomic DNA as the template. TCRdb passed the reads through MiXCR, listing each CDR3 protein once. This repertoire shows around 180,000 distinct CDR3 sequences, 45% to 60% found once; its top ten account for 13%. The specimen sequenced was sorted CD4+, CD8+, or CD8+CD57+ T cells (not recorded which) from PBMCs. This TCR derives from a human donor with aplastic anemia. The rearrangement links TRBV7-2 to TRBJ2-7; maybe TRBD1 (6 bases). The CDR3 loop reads CASSLGGQNSYEQYF. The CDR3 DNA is TGTGCCAGCAGCTTAGGGGGGCAGAATTCTTACGAGCAGTACTTC.